Listed below are T cell receptor beta chains from one sample, sequenced in a study of blood T cell repertoires in COVID-19. Here immunoSEQ multiplex PCR was the method, and the copy in TCRdb shows in-frame clones only, minus some. The table includes around 300,000 clones, around 87% detected once. Sequenced sample: PBMCs or T cells enriched from blood (not recorded which). These receptors all come from a woman aged 25-40 years who had recovered from COVID-19. The CDR3 runs from the conserved cysteine through the conserved F or W.

J	V	CDR3
TRBJ2-1	TRBV11-2	CASSSRAGLGLYNEQFF
TRBJ1-5	TRBV2	CASSRDRLGSNQPQHF
TRBJ1-1	TRBV6-5	CASSSIRGDTEAFF
TRBJ1-1	TRBV5-4	CASKHPNTEAFF
TRBJ2-2	TRBV6-1	CASSESTGGGNGELFF
TRBJ2-1	TRBV19	CASSILGAAGSYNEQFF
TRBJ2-7	TRBV7-2	CASSRQGGTSYEQYF
TRBJ1-1	TRBV29-1	CSVKTGESTEAFF
TRBJ1-2	TRBV27	CASSHDRNYGYTF
TRBJ1-5	TRBV4-2	CASSQFRAGTGGVDQPQHF
TRBJ1-1	TRBV13	CASSLGRVGNTEAFF
TRBJ2-6	TRBV29-1	CSVRSGANVLTF
TRBJ2-1	TRBV28	CASSTRDFGRDEQFF
TRBJ2-7	TRBV7-2	CASSFSPGIGFYEQYF
TRBJ1-5	TRBV18	CASSPTAADNQPQHF
TRBJ1-2	TRBV28	CASSLYVIPANYGYTF
TRBJ1-2	TRBV19	CATGQGAWGYTF
TRBJ1-2	TRBV5-6	CASSSRSLYGYTF
TRBJ1-1	TRBV7-9	CASSPVIGESTEAFF
TRBJ2-5	TRBV7-9	CASSRLAGDRETQYF
TRBJ2-3	TRBV7-2	CASSLVLAGGAYTDTQYF
TRBJ2-1	TRBV5-6	CASSLRLALPNEQFF
TRBJ1-2	TRBV19	CASTVGQGTINYGYTF
TRBJ1-5	TRBV4-1	CASSPTGGKGRSSNQPQHF